This is a list of T cell receptor beta chains from one sample in a study of cytomegalovirus exposure and HLA in healthy donors. This table comes from immunoSEQ multiplex PCR, and its TCRdb copy is limited to in-frame clones, with some not included. The repertoire consists of roughly 100,000 clones, with approximately 86% occurring once and the leading ten covering over 5%. The sequenced sample consisted of PBMCs. Source of these receptors: a man aged 18 to 29 in good health and CMV-seronegative. Both conserved end residues are part of each CDR3.

J | V | CDR3
TRBJ2-7 | TRBV5-6 | CASRKAGAYEQYF
TRBJ1-1 | TRBV7-2 | CASSLVRGLNTEAFF
TRBJ2-7 | TRBV19 | CASSNQADYEQYF
TRBJ1-1 | TRBV6-5 | CASSFFGRLNTEAFF
TRBJ2-1 | TRBV15 | CATSSSHASGSVEQFF
TRBJ1-6 | TRBV4-3 | CASSQDQGRDSPLHF
TRBJ2-2 | TRBV5-1 | CASSSGLAGITGELFF
TRBJ2-7 | TRBV9 | CASSASQVNYEQYF
TRBJ1-1 | TRBV7-9 | CASSLERRGIQNTEAFF
TRBJ2-7 | TRBV28 | CASSFDRGDEQYF
TRBJ2-7 | TRBV4-3 | CASSQDLPSAGGAYEQYF
TRBJ2-5 | TRBV6-1 | CASSEGGTRAQYF
TRBJ2-3 | TRBV9 | CASSVGAADNTDTQYF
TRBJ2-7 | TRBV20-1 | CSARVSNEQYF
TRBJ2-7 | TRBV6-5 | CASRTGTGGAYEQYF
TRBJ2-3 | TRBV19 | CASSMEIAGDTDTQYF
TRBJ2-7 | TRBV28 | CASSFAPFSRAYEQYF
TRBJ2-7 | TRBV19 | CASSSLEGLSYEQYF
TRBJ2-2 | TRBV14 | CASSQDVLAGAPGELFF
TRBJ1-2 | TRBV10-3 | CAISESSGANGYGYTF
TRBJ2-7 | TRBV7-9 | CASSLDGPPGPGDF
TRBJ2-7 | TRBV7-9 | CASSLGTGGLAGSYEQYF
TRBJ2-3 | TRBV7-6 | CASSLAGSSRTDTQYF
TRBJ2-7 | TRBV6-1 | CASSEIGTGADEQYF
TRBJ1-1 | TRBV19 | CASSTFSGNTEAFF
TRBJ1-5 | TRBV7-9 | CASSSGIQSDRSNQPQHF
TRBJ1-1 | TRBV7-6 | CASSLRRGNPETFF
TRBJ2-2 | TRBV7-2 | CASSLTSGRAANTGELFF
TRBJ2-1 | TRBV29-1 | CSVGGTYNEQFF
TRBJ2-6 | TRBV29-1 | CSVDSSSGANVLTF
TRBJ2-7 | TRBV7-9 | CASSLGTGPPSYEQYF
TRBJ2-5 | TRBV5-1 | CASRVPRGRGSEETQYF
TRBJ1-1 | TRBV5-4 | CASSLGQGRDTEAFF
TRBJ1-4 | TRBV5-4 | CASFPWGQGNEKLFF
TRBJ1-2 | TRBV6-5 | CASSYSIPESGGYTF
TRBJ2-2 | TRBV28 | CASSFQGLGTGELFF
TRBJ1-2 | TRBV9 | CASTGAGEYYGYTF
TRBJ1-2 | TRBV7-9 | CASSRQVVGYGYTF
TRBJ2-3 | TRBV27 | CASSGGGSPTDTQYF
TRBJ2-7 | TRBV28 | CASSGAVGRDEQYF
TRBJ2-1 | TRBV10-3 | CAISGQGPTYEQFF
TRBJ2-7 | TRBV6-5 | CASSRGTHEGQYF
TRBJ2-3 | TRBV27 | CASTVLAGGPLDTQYF
TRBJ2-3 | TRBV27 | CASSLTTSGIGTDTQYF
TRBJ2-1 | TRBV5-8 | CASSSLEVAGGHSYNEQFF
TRBJ2-5 | TRBV5-8 | CASSPGVREGHQETQYF
TRBJ2-2 | TRBV25-1 | CASSESRDTGELFF
TRBJ2-5 | TRBV30 | CAFLQGQETQYF
TRBJ2-7 | TRBV7-2 | CASSLVRGGRVWPEQYF
TRBJ2-2 | TRBV21-1 | CASSKGSPLWRVGLVVRTGELFF
TRBJ1-1 | TRBV10-3 | CAISERGTEAFF
TRBJ2-4 | TRBV18 | CASSRGSGNIQYF
TRBJ1-4 | TRBV18 | CASSPDSINEKLFF
TRBJ2-1 | TRBV5-1 | CASSLGPTSGRKSSYNEQFF
TRBJ1-2 | TRBV25-1 | CASSGFGQEGYGYTF
TRBJ2-7 | TRBV25-1 | CASRDDGNGDEQYF
TRBJ1-1 | TRBV6-5 | CASSTGITEAFF
TRBJ1-3 | TRBV4-3 | CASSLGTGGLNVGNTIYF